Listed here is a single T cell receptor (beta chain). In the original processing: Reference gene primer amplification gave nucleated cell count estimates. Profiled with immunoSEQ multiplex PCR; TCRdb holds only in-frame clones, not every one. V and J calls and clone size are copied from that table; D and trimming were computed from the DNA. The data hold about 180,000 clones, with around 86% observed a single time. The data belong to a study of blood T cell repertoires in COVID-19. Study-wide context: Acute and convalescent COVID-19 samples came from the United States, Italy and Spain.

The CDR3 totals 16 residues. V lost 8 bases, J lost 5 bases, and 17 bases stayed unmatched. The germline V gene has CDR1 SNHLY and CDR2 FYNNEI. The specimen was peripheral blood. The chain employs TRBV2 and TRBJ1-1; TRBD1 matches at 7 bases. The clonotype originates from a woman in her twenties or thirties with active or convalescent COVID-19. CDR3 region: CASRSGQAAWGTEAFF. CDR3 in DNA: TGTGCCAGCCGTTCAGGACAGGCCGCATGGGGAACTGAAGCTTTCTTT. The variable domain in full, with the rest retrieved from reference TRBV2 and TRBJ1-1, is EPEVTQTPSHQVTQMGQEVILRCVPISNHLYFYWYRQILGQKVEFLVSFYNNEISEKSEIFDDQFSVERPDGSNFTLKIRSTKLEDSAMYFCASRSGQAAWGTEAFFGQGTRLTVV.